One sample yielded the 20 T cell receptor beta chains listed below, sequenced in a study. The sorted Tregs were CD4+CD25+CD127-/low cells. TCRdb used MiXCR to reprocess the 5' RACE reads, holding one entry per CDR3 protein. The table lists about 10,000 distinct CDR3 sequences, around a quarter of them singletons. The sample taken for sequencing was Tregs sorted from a lymph node. All receptors come from a female donor with breast cancer.

This clonotype is medium-sized (0.01 to 0.1%) within its sample. The chain combines TRBV9 with TRBJ2-1; D is possibly TRBD1 (6 bases). The CDR3 length is 14 residues. Trimming took off 4 bases at V and 6 bases at J, with 14 bases between the two ends. CDR1 and CDR2 from the germline V gene are SGDLS and YYNGEE. For the CDR3, the DNA is TGTGCCAGCAGCATGAGCACAGGGAGCAATGAGCAGTTCTTC. Protein sequence: CASSMSTGSNEQFF.

The rearrangement uses TRBV6-6 and TRBJ1-2; D ambiguous. The CDR3 has 15 amino acids. Germline V gene sequence: CDR1 MNHNY, CDR2 SVGAGI (reference sequence). Trimming removed 4 bases at V and 4 bases at J, with 16 bases between. This CDR3 reads CASSFPDLTLYGYTF. CDR3 sequence (DNA): TGTGCCAGCAGTTTTCCGGACCTCACCCTCTATGGCTACACCTTC.

V gene TRBV7-9 combines with J gene TRBJ2-1, with a possible D match to TRBD2 (6 bases). Germline V gene sequence: CDR1 SEHNR, CDR2 FQNEAQ (reference sequence). There are 14 residues in the CDR3. Trimming took 6 bases from V and 5 from J, leaving 14 bases between them. The CDR3 is CASSPRLADNEQFF. The CDR3 region has the DNA TGTGCCAGCAGTCCCCGATTAGCGGACAATGAGCAGTTCTTC.

This clonotype was counted between two and nine times. A single base separates this from a much larger clone, so it may be a read error. The V call is TRBV20-1, the J call TRBJ1-1; the D is unclear. Per the germline V gene, CDR1 is DFQATT and CDR2 is SNEGSKA (reference sequence). V shed 3 bases and J shed 0 bases, with 11 bases lying between them. The CDR3 covers 14 residues. CDR3 nucleotide sequence: TGCAGTGCTAGGTGGCCCGCCGTGAACACTGAAGCTTTCTTT. As protein: CSARWPAVNTEAFF.

Of note for this clonotype: A single base separates this from a much larger clone, so it may be a read error. The CDR3 DNA reads TGCGCCAGCAGCTTTTCGGGAGGGGGCTACGAGCAGTACTTC. As protein: CASSFSGGGYEQYF. This chain links TRBV5-1 with TRBJ2-7; TRBD2 matches 8 bases. V gave up 2 bases and J gave up 3 bases; unmatched junction bases: 4. CDR1 is SGHRS, CDR2 YFSETQ, per germline. The CDR3 extends over 14 amino acids.

By frequency in the sample, this clonotype is medium-sized (0.01 to 0.1%). The J gene is TRBJ2-1, the V gene TRBV6-5, with 9 bases identical to TRBD2. The V and J ends lost 5 bases and 7 bases, in that order; junction bases with no gene match: 12. Germline CDR1 is MNHEY and CDR2 is SVGAGI. This CDR3 is 16 amino acids long. The CDR3 sequence: CASSPTRAGLANEQFF. The CDR3 nucleotides are TGTGCCAGCAGTCCCACCCGGGCAGGACTAGCGAATGAGCAGTTCTTC.

This clonotype came up a few times. This chain links TRBV7-9 with TRBJ2-1; 9 bases fit TRBD2. CDR3 size: 16 residues. Germline CDR1 is SEHNR and CDR2 is FQNEAQ (reference sequence). The V segment lost 5 bases and the J segment 6 bases; nucleotides outside the gene matches: 11. The DNA for the CDR3 is TGTGCCAGCAGCCTGGCGGCGGGAGGGCCAGTCAATGAGCAGTTCTTC. This sequence encodes CASSLAAGGPVNEQFF. Drawing the rest from reference TRBV7-9 and TRBJ2-1, the complete variable domain is DTGVSQNPRHKITKRGQNVTFRCDPISEHNRLYWYRQTLGQGPEFLTYFQNEAQLEKSRLLSDRFSAERPKGSFSTLEIQRTEQGDSAMYLCASSLAAGGPVNEQFFGPGTRLTVL.

The chain links TRBV7-8 to TRBJ1-2; D is undetermined. Trimming took 5 bases from V and 6 from J, leaving 13 bases between them. The germline V gene has CDR1 SGHVS and CDR2 FQNEAQ. The CDR3 loop spans 13 amino acids. The CDR3 DNA is TGTGCCAGCAGCCCTGGGCAGGTCCATGGCTACACCTTC. It yields the protein CASSPGQVHGYTF.

This rearrangement joins TRBV5-1 to TRBJ1-2; no firm D call. The CDR3 is 16 residues long. The germline gives CDR1 SGHRS, CDR2 YFSETQ. V lost 3 bases to trimming and J lost 1 base, with 16 bases between them. The CDR3: CASSSFAAAGNYGYTF. The CDR3 DNA is TGCGCCAGCAGCTCCTTCGCGGCGGCGGGTAACTATGGCTACACCTTC.

Points on this clonotype: Mismatch with germline at one junction end may stem from a read error. The genes are TRBV20-1 and TRBJ1-1; D gene unclear. Germline V gene lookup returns CDR1 DFQATT and CDR2 SNEGSKA (reference sequence). The CDR3 sequence is 13 residues long. Here the CDR3 reads CSARDRRNTEACF. DNA of the CDR3: TGCAGTGCTAGAGATCGCAGGAACACTGAAGCTTGCTTT.

Only a few counts were recorded for this clonotype. CDR3 amino acids: CASSLGGDEQFF. The CDR3 coding sequence is TGTGCCAGCAGCTTGGGAGGCGATGAGCAGTTCTTC. This chain connects TRBV5-5 to TRBJ2-1, with D uncertain. The CDR3 spans 12 residues. From germline, CDR1 is SGHKS and CDR2 YYEKEE (reference sequence). Trimming took off 0 bases at V and 8 bases at J, with 6 bases between the two ends.

Worth noting for this clonotype: A much larger clone differs by one base, so this may be a read error. The chain is built from TRBV5-1 and TRBJ2-3, with D uncertain. The CDR3 totals 12 residues. Germline assignment: CDR1 SGHRS and CDR2 YFSETQ. CDR3 bases: TGCGCCGGCAGCATGAGCACAGATACGCAGTATTTT. It is translated as CAGSMSTDTQYF.

This CDR3 reads CASSTGGIQYF. DNA for the CDR3: TGTGCCAGCAGTACGGGAGGCATTCAGTACTTC. The chain recombines TRBV12-3 or TRBV12-4 with TRBJ2-4; 7 bases match TRBD2. J lost 9 bases, V lost 5 bases, and 1 base had no gene match. CDR3 size: 11 residues.

Judged by abundance, this clonotype is medium-sized (0.01 to 0.1%). The genes are TRBV12-3 or TRBV12-4 and TRBJ1-1; a weak D match, TRBD1 (5 bases). The CDR3 is 13 amino acids. V was cut by 3 bases and J by 6 bases, with 11 bases left in between. CDR3 nucleotides: TGTGCCAGCAGTTTGGACGGGACGTCTGAAGCTTTCTTT. Residues: CASSLDGTSEAFF.

This clonotype was detected ten times or more. For the CDR3, the DNA is TGTGCCAGCAGCTCCAGCGGGAGCTTATACAATGAGCAGTTCTTC. Translation: CASSSSGSLYNEQFF. J is TRBJ2-1 and V is TRBV9; TRBD2 matches 8 bases. V was pared by 4 bases and J by 4 bases, with 7 bases of the junction left unmatched. Germline CDR1 and CDR2: SGDLS and YYNGEE. This CDR3 contains 15 residues. The full variable domain, with the rest looked up from reference TRBV9 and TRBJ2-1, is DSGVTQTPKHLITATGQRVTLRCSPRSGDLSVYWYQQSLDQGLQFLIQYYNGEERAKGNILERFSAQQFPDLHSELNLSSLELGDSALYFCASSSSGSLYNEQFFGPGTRLTVL.

This clonotype is judged medium-sized. The chain links TRBV27 to TRBJ2-6; D not resolved. The CDR3 is made up of 13 amino acids. CDR1 is MNHEY and CDR2 is SMNVEV in the germline V gene (reference sequence). V was cut by 5 bases and J by 0 bases, with 2 bases left in between. The CDR3 sequence: CASSNSGANVLTF. The CDR3 DNA reads as TGTGCCAGCAGTAACTCTGGGGCCAACGTCCTGACTTTC.

Note on this clonotype: One end of the junction fails to match germline, which may point to a read error. This chain connects TRBV9 to TRBJ2-1; D possibly matches TRBD1 or TRBD2 (6 bases each). CDR1 SGDLS and CDR2 YYNGEE come from the germline V gene. CDR3 size: 12 residues. The DNA of the CDR3 is TGTGCCAGCAGCGTGGGGGGCAATGAGCAGTCCTTC. This gives the protein CASSVGGNEQSF.

This clonotype is termed medium-sized. This sequence joins TRBV6-6 and TRBJ2-7; 11 bases are a match to TRBD1. Unmatched junction bases numbered 9, after V lost 2 bases and J lost 3 bases. Per the germline V gene, CDR1 is MNHNY and CDR2 is SVGAGI (reference sequence). The CDR3 consists of 17 residues. CDR3 residues: CASSYADRDRGDYEQYF. CDR3 DNA: TGTGCCAGCAGTTACGCGGACCGGGACAGGGGGGACTACGAGCAGTACTTC.

This clonotype has only a few counts. Just one base apart from a much larger clone, this may be a read error. The chain joins TRBV20-1 to TRBJ2-1, with 7 bases lining up with TRBD1. The germline V gene encodes CDR1 DFQATT and CDR2 SNEGSKA (reference sequence). The V and J ends lost 6 bases and 4 bases, in that order; junction bases with no gene match: 6. The CDR3 sequence is 13 residues long. CDR3 region: CSARQGTYNEQFF. CDR3 sequence (DNA): TGCAGTGCAAGACAGGGCACTTACAATGAGCAGTTCTTC.

In its sample, this clonotype was seen many times. The genes are TRBV28 and TRBJ1-6; perhaps TRBD1 as D (6 bases). With 7 bases removed from V and 9 bases from J, the gap between germline ends came to 19 bases. Germline loops: CDR1 MDHEN, CDR2 SYDVKM. The CDR3 sequence is 15 residues long. Here the CDR3 DNA reads TGTGCCAGCACTCCAGGGGAGGGGAGTTCTTCACCCCTCCACTTT. It is translated as CASTPGEGSSSPLHF. Together with reference TRBV28 and TRBJ1-6, the CDR3 gives the full variable domain: DVKVTQSSRYLVKRTGEKVFLECVQDMDHENMFWYRQDPGLGLRLIYFSYDVKMKEKGDIPEGYSVSREKKERFSLILESASTNQTSMYLCASTPGEGSSSPLHFGNGTRLTVT.